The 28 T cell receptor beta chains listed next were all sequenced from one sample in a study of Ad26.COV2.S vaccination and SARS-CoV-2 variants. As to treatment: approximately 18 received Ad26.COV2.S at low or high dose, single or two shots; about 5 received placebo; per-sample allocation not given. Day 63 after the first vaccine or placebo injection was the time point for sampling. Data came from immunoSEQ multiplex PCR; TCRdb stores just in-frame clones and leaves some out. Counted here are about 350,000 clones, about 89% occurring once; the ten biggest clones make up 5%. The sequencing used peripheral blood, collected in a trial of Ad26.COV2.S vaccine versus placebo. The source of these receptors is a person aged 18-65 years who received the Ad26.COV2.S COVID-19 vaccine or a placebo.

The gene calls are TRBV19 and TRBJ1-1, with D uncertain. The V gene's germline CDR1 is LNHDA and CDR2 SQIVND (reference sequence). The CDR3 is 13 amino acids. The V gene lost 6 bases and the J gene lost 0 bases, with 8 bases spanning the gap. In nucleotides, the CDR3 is TGTGCCAGTAGCCCCTCAGTGAACACTGAAGCTTTCTTT. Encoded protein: CASSPSVNTEAFF.

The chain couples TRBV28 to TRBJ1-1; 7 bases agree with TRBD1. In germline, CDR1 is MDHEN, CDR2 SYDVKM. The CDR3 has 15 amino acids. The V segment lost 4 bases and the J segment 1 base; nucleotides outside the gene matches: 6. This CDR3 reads CASSSYRGGNTEAFF. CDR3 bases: TGTGCCAGCAGTTCTTACAGGGGAGGGAACACTGAAGCTTTCTTT.

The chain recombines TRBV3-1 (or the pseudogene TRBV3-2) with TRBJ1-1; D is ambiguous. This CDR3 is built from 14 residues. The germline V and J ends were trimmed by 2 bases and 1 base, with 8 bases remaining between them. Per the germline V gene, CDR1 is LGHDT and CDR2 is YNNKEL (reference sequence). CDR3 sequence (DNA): TGTGCCAGCAGCCAAAAGGCGAGGAACACTGAAGCTTTCTTT. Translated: CASSQKARNTEAFF.

The CDR3 DNA sequence: TGTGCAAGTCGCATCCGGACGGACCACAATCAGCCCCAGCATTTT. It is translated as CASRIRTDHNQPQHF. This chain links TRBV12-2 with TRBJ1-5. TRBV12-2 is tagged as a pseudogene. The CDR3 covers 15 residues.

CDR3 sequence reads: CASSQGPGDTQYF. The DNA for the CDR3 is TGCGCCAGCAGCCAGGGACCGGGAGATACGCAGTATTTT. The rearrangement joins TRBV5-1 to TRBJ2-3; either TRBD1 or TRBD2 may supply D (5 bases each). Trimming left V 4 bases short and J 5 bases short, with 11 bases between. The CDR3 runs to 13 residues. CDR1 is SGHRS, CDR2 YFSETQ, per germline. Combining the CDR3 with reference TRBV5-1 and TRBJ2-3 gives the whole variable domain KAGVTQTPRYLIKTRGQQVTLSCSPISGHRSVSWYQQTPGQGLQFLFEYFSETQRNKGNFPGRFSGRQFSNSRSEMNVSTLELGDSALYLCASSQGPGDTQYFGPGTRLTVL.

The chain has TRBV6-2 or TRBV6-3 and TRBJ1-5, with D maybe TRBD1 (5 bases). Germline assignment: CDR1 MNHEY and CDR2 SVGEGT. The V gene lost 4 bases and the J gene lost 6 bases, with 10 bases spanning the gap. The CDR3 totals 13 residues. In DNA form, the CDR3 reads TGTGCCAGCAGTTCAGGGTTTACTCAGCCCCAGCATTTT. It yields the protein CASSSGFTQPQHF.

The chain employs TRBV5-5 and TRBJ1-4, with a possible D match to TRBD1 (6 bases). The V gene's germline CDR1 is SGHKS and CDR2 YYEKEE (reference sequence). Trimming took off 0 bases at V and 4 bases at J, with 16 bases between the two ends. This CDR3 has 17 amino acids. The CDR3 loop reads CASSLVIGAGDNEKLFF. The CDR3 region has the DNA TGTGCCAGCAGCTTGGTCATTGGGGCAGGGGATAATGAAAAACTGTTTTTT.

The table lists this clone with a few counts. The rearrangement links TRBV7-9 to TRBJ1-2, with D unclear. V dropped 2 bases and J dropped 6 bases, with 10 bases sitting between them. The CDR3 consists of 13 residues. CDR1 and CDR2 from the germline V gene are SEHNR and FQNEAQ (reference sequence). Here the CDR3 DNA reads TGTGCCAGCAGCTTATCTTCAGTTCATGGCTACACCTTC. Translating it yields CASSLSSVHGYTF.

The CDR3: CASSFTTGGNQPQHF. CDR3 nucleotide sequence: TGTGCCAGCAGTTTCACTACAGGGGGCAATCAGCCCCAGCATTTT. The chain is built from TRBV6-5 and TRBJ1-5; 7 bases agree with TRBD1. The CDR3 runs 15 residues. Germline CDR1 is MNHEY and CDR2 is SVGAGI. V lost 4 bases, J lost 2 bases, and 5 bases stayed unmatched.

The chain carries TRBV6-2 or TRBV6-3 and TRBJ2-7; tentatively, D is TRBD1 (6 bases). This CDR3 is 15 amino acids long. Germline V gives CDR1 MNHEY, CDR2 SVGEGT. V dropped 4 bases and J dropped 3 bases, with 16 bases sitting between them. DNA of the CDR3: TGTGCCAGCAGTTTGAGGGGGAACCTTTACTACGAGCAGTACTTC. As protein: CASSLRGNLYYEQYF.

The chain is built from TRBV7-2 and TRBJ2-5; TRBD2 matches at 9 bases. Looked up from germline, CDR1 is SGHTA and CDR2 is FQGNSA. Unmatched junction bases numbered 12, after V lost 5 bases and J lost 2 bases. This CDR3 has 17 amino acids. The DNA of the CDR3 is TGTGCCAGCAGCCAATCGCTTAGCGGGGGTGATCAAGAGACCCAGTACTTC. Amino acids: CASSQSLSGGDQETQYF.

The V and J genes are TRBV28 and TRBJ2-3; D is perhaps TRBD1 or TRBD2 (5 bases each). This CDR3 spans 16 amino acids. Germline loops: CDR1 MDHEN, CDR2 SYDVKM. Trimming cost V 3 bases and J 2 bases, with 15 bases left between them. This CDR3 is CASSLGVGGVTDTQYF. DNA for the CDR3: TGTGCCAGCAGTTTGGGGGTGGGCGGAGTCACAGATACGCAGTATTTT.

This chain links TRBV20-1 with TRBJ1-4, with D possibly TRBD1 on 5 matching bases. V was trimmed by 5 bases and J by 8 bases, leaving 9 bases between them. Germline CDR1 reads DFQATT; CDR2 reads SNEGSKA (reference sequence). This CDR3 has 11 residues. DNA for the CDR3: TGCAGTGCTGGGACCGGAGAAAAACTGTTTTTT. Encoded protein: CSAGTGEKLFF.

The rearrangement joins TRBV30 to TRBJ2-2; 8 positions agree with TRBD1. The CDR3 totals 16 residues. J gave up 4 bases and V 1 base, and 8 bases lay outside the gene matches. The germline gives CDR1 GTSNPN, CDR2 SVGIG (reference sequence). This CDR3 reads CAWSGSRGTGTGELFF. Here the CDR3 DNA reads TGTGCCTGGAGTGGCTCGAGGGGGACAGGCACCGGGGAGCTGTTTTTT. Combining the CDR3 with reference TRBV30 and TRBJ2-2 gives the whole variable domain SQTIHQWPATLVQPVGSPLSLECTVEGTSNPNLYWYRQAAGRGLQLLFYSVGIGQISSEVPQNLSASRPQDRQFILSSKKLLLSDSGFYLCAWSGSRGTGTGELFFGEGSRLTVL.

The CDR3 protein is CASIRDGQSYNEQFF. DNA of the CDR3: TGTGCCAGCATCCGCGACGGACAGTCCTACAATGAGCAGTTCTTC. This chain connects TRBV7-8 to TRBJ2-1; tentatively, D is TRBD1 (6 bases). This CDR3 is 15 amino acids long. Trimming removed 7 bases at V and 1 base at J, with 14 bases between. In germline, CDR1 is SGHVS, CDR2 FQNEAQ.

The CDR3 coding sequence is TGTGCCAGCAGTGATGGACACTCAACTGGAAACACCATATATTTT. It translates to CASSDGHSTGNTIYF. This chain links TRBV2 with TRBJ1-3; D may be TRBD1 (5 bases). The CDR3 is made up of 15 amino acids. Germline loops: CDR1 SNHLY, CDR2 FYNNEI. Trimming shortened V by 3 bases and J by 2 bases, and 11 bases separated the two germline ends.

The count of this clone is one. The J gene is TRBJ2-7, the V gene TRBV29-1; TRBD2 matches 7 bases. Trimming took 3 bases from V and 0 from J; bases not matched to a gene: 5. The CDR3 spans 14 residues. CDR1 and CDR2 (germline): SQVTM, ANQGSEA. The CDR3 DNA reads TGCAGCGTTGACTTAGCGGGTAGCTCCTACGAGCAGTACTTC. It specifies CSVDLAGSSYEQYF.

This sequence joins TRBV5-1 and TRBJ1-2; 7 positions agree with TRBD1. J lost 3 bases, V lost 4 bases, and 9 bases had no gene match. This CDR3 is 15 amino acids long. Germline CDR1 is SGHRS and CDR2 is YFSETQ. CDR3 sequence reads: CASSPTSDRDYGYTF. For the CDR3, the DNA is TGCGCCAGCAGCCCCACATCCGACAGGGACTATGGCTACACCTTC.

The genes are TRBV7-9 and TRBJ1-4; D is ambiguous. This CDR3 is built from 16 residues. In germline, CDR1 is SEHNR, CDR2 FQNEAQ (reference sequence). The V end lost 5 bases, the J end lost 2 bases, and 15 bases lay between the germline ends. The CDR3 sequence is CASSPSTAATNEKLFF. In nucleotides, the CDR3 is TGTGCCAGCAGCCCATCGACCGCCGCTACTAATGAAAAACTGTTTTTT.

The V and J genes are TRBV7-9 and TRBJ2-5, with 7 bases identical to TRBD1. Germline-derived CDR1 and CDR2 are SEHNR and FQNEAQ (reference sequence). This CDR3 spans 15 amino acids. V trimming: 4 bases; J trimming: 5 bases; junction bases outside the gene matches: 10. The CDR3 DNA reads TGTGCCAGCAGCTCCTTACCGACAGGGTTCGAGACCCAGTACTTC. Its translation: CASSSLPTGFETQYF.

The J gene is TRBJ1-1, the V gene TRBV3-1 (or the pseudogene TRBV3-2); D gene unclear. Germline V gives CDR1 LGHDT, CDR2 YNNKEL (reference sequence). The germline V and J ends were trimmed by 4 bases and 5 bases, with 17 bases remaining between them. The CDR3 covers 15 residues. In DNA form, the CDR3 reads TGTGCCAGCAGCCCAGGCATGGGTGGCTGGACTGAAGCTTTCTTT. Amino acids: CASSPGMGGWTEAFF.

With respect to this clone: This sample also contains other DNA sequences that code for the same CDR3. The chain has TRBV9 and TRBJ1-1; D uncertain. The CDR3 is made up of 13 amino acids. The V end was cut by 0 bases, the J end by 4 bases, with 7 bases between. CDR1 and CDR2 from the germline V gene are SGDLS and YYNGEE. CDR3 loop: CASSVVSGTEAFF. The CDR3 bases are TGTGCCAGCAGCGTAGTTTCAGGCACTGAAGCTTTCTTT.

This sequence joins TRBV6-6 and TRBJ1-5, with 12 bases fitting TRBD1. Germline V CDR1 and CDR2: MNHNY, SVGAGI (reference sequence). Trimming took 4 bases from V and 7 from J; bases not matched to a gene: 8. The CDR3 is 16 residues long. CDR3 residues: CASSSRDRGRRQPQHF. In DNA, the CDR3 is TGTGCCAGCAGTTCCCGGGACAGGGGGCGCAGACAGCCCCAGCATTTT.

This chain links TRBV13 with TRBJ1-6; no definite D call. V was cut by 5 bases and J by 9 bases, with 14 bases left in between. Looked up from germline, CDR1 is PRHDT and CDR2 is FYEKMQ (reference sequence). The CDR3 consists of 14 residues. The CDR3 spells CASSPPGIGSPLHF. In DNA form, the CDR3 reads TGTGCCAGCAGCCCCCCGGGGATAGGTTCACCCCTCCACTTT.

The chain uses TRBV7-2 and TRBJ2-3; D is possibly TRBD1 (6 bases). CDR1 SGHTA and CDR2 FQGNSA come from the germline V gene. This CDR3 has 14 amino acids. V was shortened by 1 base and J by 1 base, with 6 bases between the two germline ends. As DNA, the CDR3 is TGTGCCAGCAGCTTAGACAGGGGCACAGATACGCAGTATTTT. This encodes CASSLDRGTDTQYF.

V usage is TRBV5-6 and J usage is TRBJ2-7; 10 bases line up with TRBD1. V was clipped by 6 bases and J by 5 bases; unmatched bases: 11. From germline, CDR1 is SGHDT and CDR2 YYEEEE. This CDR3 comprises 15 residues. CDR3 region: CASTRRTGGSHEQYF. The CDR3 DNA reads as TGTGCCAGCACCAGACGGACAGGGGGTTCCCACGAGCAGTACTTC.

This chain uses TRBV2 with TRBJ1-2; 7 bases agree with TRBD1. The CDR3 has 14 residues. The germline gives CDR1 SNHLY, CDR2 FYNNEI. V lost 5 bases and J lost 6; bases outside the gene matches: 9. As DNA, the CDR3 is TGTGCCAGCAGTTTAATCCGGGACAGAGATGGCTACACCTTC. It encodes CASSLIRDRDGYTF.

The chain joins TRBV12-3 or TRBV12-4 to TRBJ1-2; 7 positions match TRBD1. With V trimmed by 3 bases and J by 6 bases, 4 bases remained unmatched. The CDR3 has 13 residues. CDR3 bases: TGTGCCAGCAGTTTTGTGACAGGGAATGGCTACACCTTC. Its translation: CASSFVTGNGYTF.